This T cell receptor (beta chain) was recovered during a study of glioma-infiltrating T cells. This clonotype was counted ten times or more. Germline V gene sequence: CDR1 MDHEN, CDR2 SYDVKM. The CDR3 covers 13 residues. The V end was cut by 5 bases, the J end by 2 bases, with 9 bases between. The iRepertoire nested amplicon-rescue multiplex PCR amplified TCR alpha and beta CDR3s from RNA. TCRdb re-called the multiplex PCR reads through MiXCR, storing one row per CDR3 protein. The table has under 130,000 distinct CDR3 sequences, around 28% seen once. Material for sequencing was glioma tissue, nonneoplastic brain tissue, or PBMCs (not recorded which). The chain couples TRBV28 to TRBJ1-2; perhaps TRBD1 as D (6 bases). The receptor was derived from a human donor with low-grade glioma or glioblastoma, undergoing nonglioma brain surgery, or in good health (not recorded which). The CDR3 DNA sequence: TGTGCCAGCAGTAGGGACAAGAACTATGGCTACACCTTC. It encodes CASSRDKNYGYTF.